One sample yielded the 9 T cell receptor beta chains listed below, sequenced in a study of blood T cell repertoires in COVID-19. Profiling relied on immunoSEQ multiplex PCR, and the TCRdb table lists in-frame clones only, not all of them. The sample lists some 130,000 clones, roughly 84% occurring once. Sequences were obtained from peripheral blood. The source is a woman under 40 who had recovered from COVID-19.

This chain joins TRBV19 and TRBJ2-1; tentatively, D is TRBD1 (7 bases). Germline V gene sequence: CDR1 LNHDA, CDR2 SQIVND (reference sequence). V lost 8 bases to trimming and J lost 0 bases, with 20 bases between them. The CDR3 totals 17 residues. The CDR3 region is CASAPATGRNSYNEQFF. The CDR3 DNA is TGTGCCAGTGCCCCCGCGACAGGGAGGAACTCCTACAATGAGCAGTTCTTC.

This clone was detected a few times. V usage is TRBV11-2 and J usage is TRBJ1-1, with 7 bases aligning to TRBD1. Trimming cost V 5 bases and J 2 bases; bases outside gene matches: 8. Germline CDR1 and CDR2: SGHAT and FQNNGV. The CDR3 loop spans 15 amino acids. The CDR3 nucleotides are TGTGCCAGCAGCCCTAGGACAGGAGTAAACACTGAAGCTTTCTTT. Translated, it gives CASSPRTGVNTEAFF.

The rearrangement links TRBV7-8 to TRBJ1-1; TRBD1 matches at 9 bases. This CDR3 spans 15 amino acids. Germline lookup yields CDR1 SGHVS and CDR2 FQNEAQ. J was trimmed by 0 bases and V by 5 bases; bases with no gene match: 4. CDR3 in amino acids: CASSRTGDLNTEAFF. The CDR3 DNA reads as TGTGCCAGCAGCCGGACAGGGGACCTGAACACTGAAGCTTTCTTT.

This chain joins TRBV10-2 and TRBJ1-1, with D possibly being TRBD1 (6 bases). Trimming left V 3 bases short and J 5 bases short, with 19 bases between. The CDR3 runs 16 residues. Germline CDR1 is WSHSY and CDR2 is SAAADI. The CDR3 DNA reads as TGCGCCAGCAGTGACAATCCGGGACATTGGGGAACTGAAGCTTTCTTT. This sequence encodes CASSDNPGHWGTEAFF.

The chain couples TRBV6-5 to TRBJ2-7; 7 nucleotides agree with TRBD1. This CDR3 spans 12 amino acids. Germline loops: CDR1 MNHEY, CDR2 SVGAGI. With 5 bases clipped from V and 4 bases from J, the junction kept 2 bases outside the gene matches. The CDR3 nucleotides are TGTGCCAGCAGTAAACAGGGGTACGAGCAGTACTTC. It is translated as CASSKQGYEQYF.

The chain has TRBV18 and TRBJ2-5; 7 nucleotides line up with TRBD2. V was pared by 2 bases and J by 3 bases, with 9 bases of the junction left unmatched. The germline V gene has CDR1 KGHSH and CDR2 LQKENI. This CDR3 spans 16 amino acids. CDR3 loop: CASSPSGTEEEETQYF. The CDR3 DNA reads TGTGCCAGCTCACCAAGCGGGACGGAGGAAGAAGAGACCCAGTACTTC.

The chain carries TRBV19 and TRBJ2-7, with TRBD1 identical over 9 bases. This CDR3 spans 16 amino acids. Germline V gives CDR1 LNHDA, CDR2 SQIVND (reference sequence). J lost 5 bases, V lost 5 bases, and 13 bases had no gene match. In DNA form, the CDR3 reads TGTGCCAGTAGTTCCACAGGGGGCTATACTGGCGACGAGCAGTACTTC. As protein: CASSSTGGYTGDEQYF.

The CDR3 DNA reads as TGTGCCAGTAGTATAGGGTTTAGAAGCAATCAGCCCCAGCATTTT. Protein sequence: CASSIGFRSNQPQHF. This chain links TRBV19 with TRBJ1-5; no reliable D call. The V and J ends lost 1 base and 1 base respectively, with 8 bases between them. The CDR3 loop spans 15 amino acids. The germline gives CDR1 LNHDA, CDR2 SQIVND (reference sequence).

Here the CDR3 reads CASSLAIGGIDGYTF. The CDR3 region has the DNA TGCGCCAGCAGCTTGGCTATCGGGGGAATCGATGGCTACACCTTC. The chain has TRBV5-1 and TRBJ1-2; D may be TRBD1 (5 bases). This CDR3 contains 15 residues. Germline V gene sequence: CDR1 SGHRS, CDR2 YFSETQ. The germline V and J ends were trimmed by 0 bases and 6 bases, with 15 bases remaining between them.